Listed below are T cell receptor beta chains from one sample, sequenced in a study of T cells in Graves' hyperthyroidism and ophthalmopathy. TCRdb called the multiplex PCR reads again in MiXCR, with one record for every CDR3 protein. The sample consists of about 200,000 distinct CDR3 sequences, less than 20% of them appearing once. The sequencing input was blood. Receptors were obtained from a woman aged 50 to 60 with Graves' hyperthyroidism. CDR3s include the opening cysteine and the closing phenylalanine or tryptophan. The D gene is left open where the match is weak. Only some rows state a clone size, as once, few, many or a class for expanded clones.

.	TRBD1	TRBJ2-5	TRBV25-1	TGTGCCAGCAGTCACCCCGGGACAGGGGGCTGGGAGACCCAGTACTTC	CASSHPGTGGWETQYF
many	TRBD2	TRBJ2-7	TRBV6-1	TGTGCCAGCAGTGAACCGGGGCGGGGGGGGCGTGGAGACGAGCAGTACTTC	CASSEPGRGGRGDEQYF
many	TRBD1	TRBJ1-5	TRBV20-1	TGCAGTGCTAGTTGGGACAGGGGACAGCCCCAGCATTTT	CSASWDRGQPQHF
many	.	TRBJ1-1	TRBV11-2	TGTGCCAGCAGCTTACGGGGCATCGGAGCTTTCTTT	CASSLRGIGAFF
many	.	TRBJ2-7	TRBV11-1	TGTGCCAGCAGCCGGCGGGCTAGCGACACCTACGAGCAGTACTTC	CASSRRASDTYEQYF
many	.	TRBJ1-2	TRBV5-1	TGCGCCAGCAGCTGGTCCGGGCCTCATAACTATGGCTACACCTTC	CASSWSGPHNYGYTF
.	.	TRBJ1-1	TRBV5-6	TGTGCCAGCAGCTTGGGCAGGACGAACACTGAAGCTTTCTTT	CASSLGRTNTEAFF
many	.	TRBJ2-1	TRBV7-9	TGTGCCAGCAGCTTAGGGACGGGGTGGAATGAGCAGTTCTTC	CASSLGTGWNEQFF
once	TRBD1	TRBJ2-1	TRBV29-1	TGCAGCGTAGCCCAGGGGGTAAGCTCCTACAATGAGCAGTTCTTC	CSVAQGVSSYNEQFF
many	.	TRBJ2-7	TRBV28	TGTGCCAGCAGACCTACCGGGACTCTAAGCGAGCAGTACTTC	CASRPTGTLSEQYF
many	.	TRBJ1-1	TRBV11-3	TGTGCCAGCAGCCCACCCTGGGGGGGGCGGGGGAACACTGAAGCTTTCTTT	CASSPPWGGRGNTEAFF
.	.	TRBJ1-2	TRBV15	TGTGCCACCAGTGACTCCAGAGAAACTAACTATGGCTACACCTTC	CATSDSRETNYGYTF
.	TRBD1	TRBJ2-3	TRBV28	TGTGCCAGCAGTTTGGGACAGATCACAGATACGCAGTATTTT	CASSLGQITDTQYF
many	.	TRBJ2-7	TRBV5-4	TGTGCCAGCAGCCCCGGCGGCGGACTGTACGAGCAGTACTTC	CASSPGGGLYEQYF
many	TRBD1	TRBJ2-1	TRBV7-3	TGTGCCAGCAGCTCCGGGACAGGGAATGAGCAGTTCTTC	CASSSGTGNEQFF
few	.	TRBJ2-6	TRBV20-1	TGCAGTACACCTTGGGGCTCTGGGGCCAACGTCCTGACTTTC	CSTPWGSGANVLTF
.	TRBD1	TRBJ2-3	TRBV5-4	TGTGCCAGCAGCAAATACACGGTGGGACAGGGACCTACAGATACGCAGTATTTT	CASSKYTVGQGPTDTQYF